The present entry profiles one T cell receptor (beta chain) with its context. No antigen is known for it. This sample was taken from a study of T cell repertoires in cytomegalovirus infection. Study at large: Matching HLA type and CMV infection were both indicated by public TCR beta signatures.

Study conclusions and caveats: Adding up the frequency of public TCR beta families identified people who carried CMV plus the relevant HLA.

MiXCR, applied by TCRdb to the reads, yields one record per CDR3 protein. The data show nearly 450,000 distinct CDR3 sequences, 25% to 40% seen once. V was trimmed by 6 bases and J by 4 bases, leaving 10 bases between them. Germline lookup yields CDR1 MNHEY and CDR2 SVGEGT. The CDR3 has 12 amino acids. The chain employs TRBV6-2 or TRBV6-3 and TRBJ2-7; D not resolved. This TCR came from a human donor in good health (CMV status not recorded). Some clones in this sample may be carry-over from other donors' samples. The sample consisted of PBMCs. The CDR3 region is CASSSALYEQYF. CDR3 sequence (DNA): TGTGCCAGCAGCTCCGCATTATACGAGCAGTACTTC.